A single sample is the source of the 28 T cell receptor beta chains below, sequenced in a study of PD-L1 blockade in urothelial cancer. The sample's time point: pretreatment peripheral blood. Clones were read by immunoSEQ multiplex PCR, and TCRdb kept only the in-frame ones, dropping some. The sample consists of about 57,000 clones, roughly 79% of them appearing once. Sample: PBMCs, taken around atezolizumab (anti-PD-L1) treatment. The receptor source for this set is a man in his sixties or seventies with urothelial cancer.

The rearrangement links TRBV6-6 to TRBJ2-7, with 8 positions matching TRBD2. This CDR3 has 13 residues. The trim removed 5 bases at V and 7 bases at J, leaving 7 bases unmatched. The V gene's germline CDR1 is MNHNY and CDR2 SVGAGI (reference sequence). The chain's CDR3 is CASSGPGGGEQYF. In DNA form, the CDR3 reads TGTGCCAGCAGTGGCCCAGGCGGGGGGGAGCAGTACTTC.

The chain carries TRBV4-1 and TRBJ2-6; a possible D gene is TRBD2 (5 bases). The V end lost 0 bases, the J end lost 0 bases, and 15 bases lay between the germline ends. The germline V gene encodes CDR1 MGHRA and CDR2 YSYEKL. This CDR3 is built from 19 residues. CDR3 region: CASSQDVGRTFSGANVLTF. DNA for the CDR3: TGCGCCAGCAGCCAAGATGTGGGCAGGACTTTCTCTGGGGCCAACGTCCTGACTTTC.

CDR3 sequence (DNA): TGTGCCAGCAGCTTAAGGAGGACTAGCGTTGGGGAGACCCAGTACTTC. Translating gives CASSLRRTSVGETQYF. The chain couples TRBV7-9 to TRBJ2-5; 9 bases map to TRBD2. Germline assignment: CDR1 SEHNR and CDR2 FQNEAQ (reference sequence). The CDR3 is 16 residues long. J gave up 5 bases and V 2 bases, and 9 bases lay outside the gene matches.

The table lists this clone with a few counts. The rearrangement joins TRBV6-1 to TRBJ2-7, with D possibly TRBD2 on 6 matching bases. The CDR3 is made up of 15 amino acids. The germline V gene has CDR1 MNHNS and CDR2 SASEGT. The germline V and J ends were trimmed by 2 bases and 2 bases, with 13 bases remaining between them. The CDR3 DNA sequence: TGTGCCAGCAGTGAAATAGTTGGAGGGGCCTACGAGCAGTACTTC. Protein product: CASSEIVGGAYEQYF.

The chain employs TRBV19 and TRBJ1-1; D might be TRBD1 (5 bases). This CDR3 region has 15 residues. V lost 5 bases and J 3 bases, leaving 16 bases between the germline ends. Germline CDR1 reads LNHDA; CDR2 reads SQIVND (reference sequence). The CDR3 DNA follows: TGTGCCAGTAGTCGCTCGAGGGGCGGGGACACTGAAGCTTTCTTT. It translates to CASSRSRGGDTEAFF. The full variable domain, completed using reference TRBV19 and TRBJ1-1, is DGGITQSPKYLFRKEGQNVTLSCEQNLNHDAMYWYRQDPGQGLRLIYYSQIVNDFQKGDIAEGYSVSREKKESFPLTVTSAQKNPTAFYLCASSRSRGGDTEAFFGQGTRLTVV.

The chain recombines TRBV11-1 with TRBJ2-2; 8 bases are a match to TRBD1. The V and J ends lost 5 bases and 0 bases, in that order; junction bases with no gene match: 8. Germline V gives CDR1 SGHAT, CDR2 FQDESV (reference sequence). CDR3 length equals 17 residues. For the CDR3, the DNA is TGTGCCAGCAGCCTCGGGCAGGGGGCACCGAACACCGGGGAGCTGTTTTTT. Protein sequence: CASSLGQGAPNTGELFF.

This clone has a handful of counts. This chain uses TRBV7-6 with TRBJ2-5; 11 bases map to TRBD2. There are 15 residues in the CDR3. Per the germline V gene, CDR1 is SGHVS and CDR2 is FNYEAQ. V lost 5 bases, J lost 4 bases, and 6 bases stayed unmatched. The CDR3 nucleotides read TGTGCCAGCAGCCTTAGCGGGAGGGCGGTAGAGACCCAGTACTTC. Translation gives CASSLSGRAVETQYF.

The V call is TRBV6-6, the J call TRBJ1-3, with no clear D. V was trimmed by 3 bases and J by 3 bases, leaving 12 bases between them. There are 15 residues in the CDR3. Germline CDR1 reads MNHNY; CDR2 reads SVGAGI (reference sequence). CDR3: CASSYVEGGGNTIYF. The CDR3 bases are TGTGCCAGCAGTTATGTCGAAGGAGGTGGAAACACCATATATTTT.

The chain combines TRBV28 with TRBJ1-5; D remains unclear. Germline V gives CDR1 MDHEN, CDR2 SYDVKM. The ends were cut back, 4 bases at V and 7 bases at J, with 14 bases in the middle. This CDR3 is built from 14 residues. The CDR3, as DNA: TGTGCCAGCAGTTCAGGAGGGATCGGGCAGCCCCAGCATTTT. This translates into CASSSGGIGQPQHF.

The chain joins TRBV2 to TRBJ2-2, with D uncertain. From germline, CDR1 is SNHLY and CDR2 FYNNEI. The CDR3 runs to 14 residues. V lost 6 bases to trimming and J lost 1 base, with 9 bases between them. This chain's CDR3 is CASRAVMNTGELFF. DNA of the CDR3: TGTGCCAGCAGGGCAGTGATGAACACCGGGGAGCTGTTTTTT.

The gene calls are TRBV4-1 and TRBJ1-1; 8 bases agree with TRBD1. The CDR3 has 16 residues. V shed 1 base and J 2 bases; nucleotides not matched to a gene: 6. Germline V gene sequence: CDR1 MGHRA, CDR2 YSYEKL. In nucleotides, the CDR3 is TGCGCCAGCAGCCAAGGCCCGGACAGGGATAACACTGAAGCTTTCTTT. Translation gives CASSQGPDRDNTEAFF.

This chain links TRBV11-2 with TRBJ1-1; TRBD1 matches 7 bases. Germline CDR1 and CDR2: SGHAT and FQNNGV. There are 15 residues in the CDR3. The V gene end was trimmed by 5 bases and the J gene end by 11 bases; junction bases not matched to a gene: 17. CDR3 in amino acids: CASSRNRGPRGEAFF. The CDR3 DNA follows: TGTGCCAGCAGCCGTAACAGGGGCCCCCGCGGCGAGGCTTTCTTT.

This rearrangement joins TRBV19 to TRBJ1-2; TRBD1 agrees at 8 bases. Germline V CDR1 and CDR2: LNHDA, SQIVND (reference sequence). The trim removed 10 bases at V and 0 bases at J, leaving 7 bases unmatched. The CDR3 is 14 amino acids. CDR3 bases: TGTGCCATTTCCGGGACAGGACCTAACTATGGCTACACCTTC. Protein sequence: CAISGTGPNYGYTF.

The table lists this clone with a count of one. The chain joins TRBV19 to TRBJ1-1; D call uncertain. Per germline, CDR1 LNHDA and CDR2 SQIVND (reference sequence). V dropped 3 bases and J dropped 3 bases, with 8 bases sitting between them. This CDR3 region has 13 residues. CDR3 residues: CASSIGRDTEAFF. The CDR3 region has the DNA TGTGCCAGTAGTATTGGCCGGGACACTGAAGCTTTCTTT.

The chain employs TRBV30 and TRBJ2-4; the match to TRBD1 covers 9 bases. The trim removed 1 base at V and 3 bases at J, leaving 7 bases unmatched. The CDR3 spans 16 residues. Germline CDR1 and CDR2: GTSNPN and SVGIG (reference sequence). Written as DNA, the CDR3 is TGTGCCTGGAGTGGTAAGGACAGGGGTTACAAAAACATTCAGTACTTC. This sequence encodes CAWSGKDRGYKNIQYF.

The rearrangement links TRBV27 to TRBJ1-2; D is possibly TRBD1 (6 bases). This CDR3 has 15 amino acids. CDR1 is MNHEY, CDR2 SMNVEV, per germline (reference sequence). V lost 6 bases to trimming and J lost 3 bases, with 17 bases between them. CDR3 nucleotide sequence: TGTGCCAGCAGACCCCGACCGGACAGTTACTATGGCTACACCTTC. Translating gives CASRPRPDSYYGYTF.

CDR3: CASSLTSGGQETQYF. The CDR3, as DNA: TGTGCCAGTAGTCTGACTAGCGGGGGGCAAGAGACCCAGTACTTC. The chain has TRBV19 and TRBJ2-5, with 13 positions matching TRBD2. The CDR3 length is 15 residues. Germline V gene lookup returns CDR1 LNHDA and CDR2 SQIVND (reference sequence). The J segment lost 2 bases and the V segment lost 5 bases, leaving 2 bases of the junction unmatched.

This clone was recorded once. This chain joins TRBV11-1 and TRBJ1-2; unclear D gene. V lost 0 bases, J lost 4 bases, and 12 bases lay in between. Germline CDR1 reads SGHAT; CDR2 reads FQDESV (reference sequence). The CDR3 extends over 15 amino acids. CDR3 sequence (DNA): TGTGCCAGCAGCTTAGCGAGCGTCGGTCCCTATGGCTACACCTTC. Translation gives CASSLASVGPYGYTF.

The V gene is TRBV6-1, the J gene TRBJ1-4, with 10 bases identical to TRBD1. V dropped 6 bases and J dropped 8; count of bases not matched to a gene: 6. Germline V CDR1 and CDR2: MNHNS, SASEGT. The CDR3 has 14 residues. Here the CDR3 DNA reads TGTGCCAGCAGGAGGACAGGGGGTGGAGAAAAACTGTTTTTT. This codes for CASRRTGGGEKLFF.

This rearrangement joins TRBV19 to TRBJ1-2; D unclear. The CDR3 spans 16 residues. CDR1 and CDR2 from the germline V gene are LNHDA and SQIVND (reference sequence). V was clipped by 1 base and J by 4 bases, with 16 bases between them. The DNA for the CDR3 is TGTGCCAGTAGTATAGGGACCAGCGGGCAAGTCTATGGCTACACCTTC. This codes for CASSIGTSGQVYGYTF.

The chain combines TRBV7-2 with TRBJ1-3; tentatively, D is TRBD1 (5 bases). The CDR3 length is 16 residues. Germline lookup yields CDR1 SGHTA and CDR2 FQGNSA. V shed 0 bases and J shed 0 bases, with 9 bases lying between them. CDR3 residues: CASSLAGLNSGNTIYF. For the CDR3, the DNA is TGTGCCAGCAGCTTAGCGGGACTCAACTCTGGAAACACCATATATTTT. Using reference TRBV7-2 and TRBJ1-3 for the parts outside the CDR3, the full variable domain is GAGVSQSPSNKVTEKGKDVELRCDPISGHTALYWYRQSLGQGLEFLIYFQGNSAPDKSGLPSDRFSAERTGGSVSTLTIQRTQQEDSAVYLCASSLAGLNSGNTIYFGEGSWLTVV.

The V call is TRBV12-5, the J call TRBJ2-1, with 10 bases fitting TRBD2. Germline CDR1 and CDR2: LGHNT and FRNRAP. V trimming: 0 bases; J trimming: 2 bases; junction bases outside the gene matches: 7. CDR3 size: 18 residues. CDR3 protein: CASGLVLLAGATYNEQFF. The CDR3 DNA reads as TGTGCTAGTGGTTTGGTACTCCTAGCGGGGGCCACCTACAATGAGCAGTTCTTC.

This rearrangement joins TRBV10-3 to TRBJ2-3; 12 bases match TRBD2. Trimming removed 3 bases from V and 1 base from J; junction bases left unmatched: 8. The CDR3 has 18 amino acids. In germline, CDR1 is ENHRY, CDR2 SYGVKD. CDR3 loop: CAISDLAGGPGGTDTQYF. The CDR3 coding sequence is TGTGCCATCAGTGATCTAGCGGGGGGGCCGGGTGGCACAGATACGCAGTATTTT.

The rearrangement uses TRBV5-5 and TRBJ1-2; no definite D call. The germline gives CDR1 SGHKS, CDR2 YYEKEE (reference sequence). This CDR3 has 13 residues. V shed 4 bases and J shed 5 bases, with 12 bases lying between them. Here the CDR3 reads CASSPGPGYGYTF. The CDR3 bases are TGTGCCAGCAGCCCTGGTCCAGGTTATGGCTACACCTTC.

This sequence joins TRBV5-6 and TRBJ2-2; 9 bases match TRBD2. J lost 0 bases, V lost 4 bases, and 4 bases had no gene match. CDR1 and CDR2 (germline): SGHDT, YYEEEE. This CDR3 is built from 16 residues. The CDR3: CASSVIAGANTGELFF. The CDR3 bases are TGTGCCAGCAGCGTCATAGCGGGGGCGAACACCGGGGAGCTGTTTTTT. Looking up the rest from reference TRBV5-6 and TRBJ2-2 gives the full variable domain: DAGVTQSPTHLIKTRGQQVTLRCSPKSGHDTVSWYQQALGQGPQFIFQYYEEEERQRGNFPDRFSGHQFPNYSSELNVNALLLGDSALYLCASSVIAGANTGELFFGEGSRLTVL.

The rearrangement links TRBV11-1 to TRBJ2-4; 9 nucleotides line up with TRBD2. This CDR3 is 16 amino acids long. Unmatched junction bases numbered 8, after V lost 5 bases and J lost 3 bases. Germline CDR1 reads SGHAT; CDR2 reads FQDESV (reference sequence). DNA of the CDR3: TGTGCCAGCAGCCCGCGGGGGGGGCAGGGCAAAAACATTCAGTACTTC. It translates to CASSPRGGQGKNIQYF. Using reference TRBV11-1 and TRBJ2-4 for the parts outside the CDR3, the full variable domain is EAEVAQSPRYKITEKSQAVAFWCDPISGHATLYWYRQILGQGPELLVQFQDESVVDDSQLPKDRFSAERLKGVDSTLKIQPAELGDSAMYLCASSPRGGQGKNIQYFGAGTRLSVL.

The V gene is TRBV19, the J gene TRBJ2-1, with 7 positions matching TRBD1. J gave up 1 base and V 3 bases, and 12 bases lay outside the gene matches. This CDR3 has 18 residues. Per germline, CDR1 LNHDA and CDR2 SQIVND (reference sequence). CDR3 nucleotides: TGTGCCAGTAGTATGACCCGCCGACAGGGAAGGTCCTACAATGAGCAGTTCTTC. This codes for CASSMTRRQGRSYNEQFF.

The rearrangement uses TRBV4-2 and TRBJ1-2; no definite D call. The V and J ends lost 1 base and 3 bases respectively, with 9 bases between them. The CDR3 spans 14 residues. CDR1 is LGHNA and CDR2 is YNFKEQ in the germline V gene. The CDR3 spells CASSQGGGDYGYTF. The CDR3 region has the DNA TGTGCCAGCAGCCAAGGGGGAGGAGACTATGGCTACACCTTC.